This record looks at one T cell receptor beta chain sequence and its context. Antigen: not known. As the CDR3 is not closed by the conserved phenylalanine or tryptophan, this likely results from a read error. CDR1 and CDR2 (germline): LNHDA, SQIVND (reference sequence). With V trimmed by 6 bases and J by 6 bases, 7 bases remained unmatched. The CDR3 length is 13 residues. With 60 Vbeta and 13 Jbeta primers, the PCR was carried out. This table comes from immunoSEQ multiplex PCR, and its TCRdb copy is limited to in-frame clones, with some not included. There are approximately 150,000 clones in the sample; roughly 83% occur only once, and 3.5% lies in the top ten. The data are from a study of cytomegalovirus exposure and HLA in healthy donors. Study-level information: Of all 400 or so donors who were genotyped, about 80% belonged to the Caucasian-associated ancestry cluster. Findings and caveats of the study: Over 150 TCR beta chains were listed as cytomegalovirus-associated. Roughly uniform depth of sequencing across donors was assumed in presence/absence analyses. A link between a missense DCLRE1C variant and TCR beta V- and J-gene trimming emerged from a later analysis.

The clonotype was recovered from a human donor in good health. This chain connects TRBV19 to TRBJ1-1; 7 bases agree with TRBD1. The sequenced sample consisted of PBMCs. This CDR3 is CASRIDRVAEAFL. CDR3 nucleotide sequence: TGTGCCAGTAGGATCGACAGGGTCGCTGAAGCTTTCCTT.